Shown below are 19 T cell receptor beta chains from a single sample sequenced in a study of cytomegalovirus exposure and HLA in healthy donors. The PCR used 60 Vbeta and 13 Jbeta primers. TCRdb's table, derived via immunoSEQ multiplex PCR, lists solely in-frame clones and lacks some. The repertoire has a few hundred thousand clones, around 90% of them found once; the top ten carry roughly 1.6%. The source material was PBMCs. These receptors all come from a girl aged 2 to 9 in good health and CMV-seronegative.

This sequence joins TRBV6-5 and TRBJ2-7, with TRBD1 matching over 7 bases. The J call may be in error: the DNA end matches TRBJ2-1 better. Germline CDR1 MNHEY, CDR2 SVGAGI. The CDR3 has 13 residues. CDR3 sequence reads: CASRKNRGDEQFF. CDR3 nucleotides: TGTGCCAGCAGAAAAAACAGGGGAGATGAGCAGTTCTTC.

The chain employs TRBV28 and TRBJ2-1, with a weak D call TRBD2 (6 bases). Germline-derived CDR1 and CDR2 are MDHEN and SYDVKM. CDR3 length: 11 amino acids. V lost 7 bases to trimming and J lost 10 bases, with 11 bases between them. The DNA of the CDR3 is TGTGCCAGCACGGAGGGGCAGGAGCAGTTCTTC. It encodes CASTEGQEQFF.

This chain joins TRBV5-4 and TRBJ1-6; 7 bases line up with TRBD1. The CDR3 totals 14 residues. The junction had 4 bases not matched to a gene; V was cut back by 3 bases and J by 7 bases. Germline V gives CDR1 SGHNT, CDR2 YYREEE (reference sequence). The CDR3: CASSSGQVNSPLHF. DNA for the CDR3: TGTGCCAGCAGCTCCGGACAGGTCAATTCACCCCTCCACTTT.

The chain recombines TRBV30 with TRBJ2-5; 7 bases match TRBD1. The J segment lost 11 bases and the V segment lost 5 bases, leaving 14 bases of the junction unmatched. CDR1 is GTSNPN, CDR2 SVGIG, per germline (reference sequence). The CDR3 has 13 amino acids. The CDR3 spells CAWDAHRGGQQYF. CDR3 nucleotides: TGTGCCTGGGACGCCCACAGGGGCGGCCAGCAGTACTTC.

The table lists this clone with a few counts. The chain combines TRBV4-1 with TRBJ2-7; 8 bases line up with TRBD1. The germline V gene has CDR1 MGHRA and CDR2 YSYEKL. V lost 1 base and J lost 0; bases outside the gene matches: 11. This CDR3 spans 18 amino acids. The CDR3 loop is CASSQAPRPGTGSYEQYF. DNA of the CDR3: TGCGCCAGCAGCCAAGCCCCCCGGCCCGGGACAGGCTCCTACGAGCAGTACTTC.

The V and J genes are TRBV4-2 and TRBJ2-1; possibly TRBD2 for D (5 bases). The V gene's germline CDR1 is LGHNA and CDR2 YNFKEQ. Trimming shortened V by 1 base and J by 6 bases, and 7 bases separated the two germline ends. This CDR3 spans 13 amino acids. The DNA for the CDR3 is TGTGCCAGCAGCCAAGGAGGGAGCAATGAGCAGTTCTTC. Its translation: CASSQGGSNEQFF.

The J gene is TRBJ2-7, the V gene TRBV5-1; 8 bases match TRBD1. The CDR3 runs 14 residues. The trim removed 2 bases at V and 2 bases at J, leaving 3 bases unmatched. CDR1 SGHRS and CDR2 YFSETQ come from the germline V gene. This CDR3 reads CASSLQGETYEQYF. The CDR3 DNA sequence: TGCGCCAGCAGCTTACAGGGGGAAACCTACGAGCAGTACTTC. Drawing the rest from reference TRBV5-1 and TRBJ2-7, the complete variable domain is KAGVTQTPRYLIKTRGQQVTLSCSPISGHRSVSWYQQTPGQGLQFLFEYFSETQRNKGNFPGRFSGRQFSNSRSEMNVSTLELGDSALYLCASSLQGETYEQYFGPGTRLTVT.

This clone has only a few counts. The chain employs TRBV5-4 and TRBJ1-1; TRBD1 aligns across 8 bases. Germline CDR1 is SGHNT and CDR2 is YYREEE (reference sequence). The CDR3 sequence is 19 residues long. V shed 1 base and J 6 bases; nucleotides not matched to a gene: 20. In nucleotides, the CDR3 is TGTGCCAGCAGCTTGCCCAGGGGGCACGGAGGAACAGGAACACCTGAAGCTTTCTTT. Protein: CASSLPRGHGGTGTPEAFF.

The chain links TRBV6-1 to TRBJ2-7, with TRBD2 matching over 12 bases. The CDR3 sequence is 15 residues long. Germline values: CDR1 MNHNS, CDR2 SASEGT. J was trimmed by 5 bases and V by 6 bases; bases with no gene match: 8. In DNA, the CDR3 is TGTGCCAGCAGCCTGACTAGCGGGAGACGGGACGAGCAGTACTTC. Protein: CASSLTSGRRDEQYF.

In DNA, the CDR3 is TGCGCCAGCAGCCAAGATGGGGTTTTGCTAGCGGGAGTAGGCGAGCAGTACTTC. Translating it yields CASSQDGVLLAGVGEQYF. The rearrangement links TRBV4-1 to TRBJ2-7; 10 bases fit TRBD2. CDR3 length: 18 amino acids. Germline V gives CDR1 MGHRA, CDR2 YSYEKL. Unmatched junction bases numbered 14, after V lost 0 bases and J lost 6 bases.

The J gene is TRBJ2-7, the V gene TRBV29-1; TRBD2 agrees at 7 bases. After removal of 4 bases from V and 0 bases from J, the junction contained 15 bases not matched to a gene. CDR1 SQVTM and CDR2 ANQGSEA come from the germline V gene. The length of the CDR3 is 17 residues. CDR3 protein: CSVGSLASGPSSYEQYF. Here the CDR3 DNA reads TGCAGCGTTGGTTCCCTGGCTAGCGGACCGAGCTCCTACGAGCAGTACTTC.

The chain is built from TRBV4-2 and TRBJ2-1, with 13 bases that match TRBD2. The germline gives CDR1 LGHNA, CDR2 YNFKEQ. This CDR3 has 14 residues. Unmatched junction bases numbered 4, after V lost 7 bases and J lost 7 bases. CDR3 sequence: CASKGTSGKNEQFF. For the CDR3, the DNA is TGTGCCAGCAAAGGGACTAGCGGGAAGAATGAGCAGTTCTTC.

V gene TRBV4-2 combines with J gene TRBJ2-5, with 9 bases aligning to TRBD2. V trimming: 0 bases; J trimming: 4 bases; junction bases outside the gene matches: 6. The CDR3 covers 16 residues. CDR1 LGHNA and CDR2 YNFKEQ come from the germline V gene. CDR3 nucleotide sequence: TGTGCCAGCAGCCAAGATTCCCCACTAGCGGGAGAGACCCAGTACTTC. Its translation is CASSQDSPLAGETQYF.

V gene TRBV27 combines with J gene TRBJ2-4; 9 bases agree with TRBD1. The CDR3 contains 17 residues. Losses at the gene ends were 5 bases for V and 0 bases for J; bases not matched to a gene: 8. CDR1 and CDR2 from the germline V gene are MNHEY and SMNVEV (reference sequence). Written as DNA, the CDR3 is TGTGCCAGCAGTCCTCGGACAGGGGTTGTAGCCAAAAACATTCAGTACTTC. It specifies CASSPRTGVVAKNIQYF.

This clone appeared a few times. This chain connects TRBV5-5 to TRBJ2-7; 11 bases map to TRBD1. The CDR3 runs 18 residues. Looked up from germline, CDR1 is SGHKS and CDR2 is YYEKEE (reference sequence). V trimming: 0 bases; J trimming: 3 bases; junction bases outside the gene matches: 11. The CDR3 sequence: CASSLAPGQGAFSYEQYF. The CDR3 DNA reads TGTGCCAGCAGCTTGGCCCCAGGACAGGGGGCTTTCAGCTACGAGCAGTACTTC. Full variable domain (outside the CDR3, taken from reference TRBV5-5 and TRBJ2-7): DAGVTQSPTHLIKTRGQQVTLRCSPISGHKSVSWYQQVLGQGPQFIFQYYEKEERGRGNFPDRFSARQFPNYSSELNVNALLLGDSALYLCASSLAPGQGAFSYEQYFGPGTRLTVT.

The V call is TRBV29-1, the J call TRBJ1-4; D gene ambiguous. V gave up 2 bases and J gave up 8 bases, with 12 bases separating them. This CDR3 is built from 13 residues. Per germline, CDR1 SQVTM and CDR2 ANQGSEA. The CDR3 DNA follows: TGCAGCGTTGAACGGGAGGGCCGGGAAAAACTGTTTTTT. Amino acid sequence: CSVEREGREKLFF.

The gene calls are TRBV18 and TRBJ2-7, with 7 bases lining up with TRBD2. Germline V gene lookup returns CDR1 KGHSH and CDR2 LQKENI. The CDR3 is 13 residues long. The trim removed 8 bases at V and 2 bases at J, leaving 6 bases unmatched. This chain's CDR3 is CASRPRGTYEQYF. The CDR3 DNA reads as TGTGCCAGCCGGCCGCGGGGGACCTACGAGCAGTACTTC.

The chain joins TRBV10-2 to TRBJ1-4, with D maybe TRBD1 (5 bases). From germline, CDR1 is WSHSY and CDR2 SAAADI. This CDR3 region has 12 residues. V was trimmed by 1 base and J by 8 bases, leaving 5 bases between them. The CDR3 DNA is TGCGCCAGCAGTGAGTGGACAGAAAAACTGTTTTTT. Translated, it gives CASSEWTEKLFF.

The gene calls are TRBV6-1 and TRBJ2-2; the match to TRBD2 covers 15 bases. Germline CDR1 reads MNHNS; CDR2 reads SASEGT. CDR3 size: 17 residues. V was clipped by 4 bases and J by 2 bases; unmatched bases: 2. The CDR3 here is CASSGTSGGVNTGELFF. CDR3 coding DNA: TGTGCCAGCAGTGGGACTAGCGGGGGGGTTAACACCGGGGAGCTGTTTTTT.